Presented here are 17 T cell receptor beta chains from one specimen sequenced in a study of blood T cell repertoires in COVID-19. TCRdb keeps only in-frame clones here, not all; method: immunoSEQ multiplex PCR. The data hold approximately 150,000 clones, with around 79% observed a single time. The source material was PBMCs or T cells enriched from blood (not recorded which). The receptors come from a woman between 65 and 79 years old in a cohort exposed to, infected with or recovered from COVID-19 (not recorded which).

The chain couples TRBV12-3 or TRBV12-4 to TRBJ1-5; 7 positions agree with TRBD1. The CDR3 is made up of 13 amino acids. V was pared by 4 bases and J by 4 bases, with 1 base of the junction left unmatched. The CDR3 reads CASSSQGNQPQHF. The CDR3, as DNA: TGTGCCAGCAGTTCACAGGGGAATCAGCCCCAGCATTTT.

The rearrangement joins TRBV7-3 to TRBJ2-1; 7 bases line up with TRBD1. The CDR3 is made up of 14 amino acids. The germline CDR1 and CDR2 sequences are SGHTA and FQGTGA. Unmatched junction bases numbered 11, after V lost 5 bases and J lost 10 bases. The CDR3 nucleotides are TGTGCCAGCAGCCGCTACGGGACAGATAAGGAGCAGTTCTTC. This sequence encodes CASSRYGTDKEQFF.

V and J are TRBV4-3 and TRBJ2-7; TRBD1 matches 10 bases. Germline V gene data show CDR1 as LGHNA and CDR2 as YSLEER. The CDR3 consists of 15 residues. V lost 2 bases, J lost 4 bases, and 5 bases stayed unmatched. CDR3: CASSQNSDRGYEQYF. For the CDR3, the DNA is TGCGCCAGCAGCCAAAATTCGGACAGGGGGTACGAGCAGTACTTC.

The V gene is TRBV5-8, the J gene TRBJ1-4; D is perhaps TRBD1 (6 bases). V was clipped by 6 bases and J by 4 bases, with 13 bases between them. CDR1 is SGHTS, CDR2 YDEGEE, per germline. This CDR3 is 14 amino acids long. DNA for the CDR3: TGTGCCAGCAACCCGGACAGTTATAATGAAAAACTGTTTTTT. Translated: CASNPDSYNEKLFF.

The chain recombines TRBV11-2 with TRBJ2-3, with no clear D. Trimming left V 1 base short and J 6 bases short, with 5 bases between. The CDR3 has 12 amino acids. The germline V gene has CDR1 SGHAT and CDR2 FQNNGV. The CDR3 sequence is CASSLAVDTQYF. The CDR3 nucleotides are TGTGCCAGCAGCTTAGCAGTGGATACGCAGTATTTT.

This CDR3 is CASGANTEAFF. CDR3 bases: TGTGCCAGCGGGGCCAACACTGAAGCTTTCTTT. V and J are TRBV6-5 and TRBJ1-1; TRBD1 might be the D (5 bases). There are 11 residues in the CDR3. V dropped 8 bases and J dropped 2 bases, with 6 bases sitting between them. The germline CDR1 and CDR2 sequences are MNHEY and SVGAGI.

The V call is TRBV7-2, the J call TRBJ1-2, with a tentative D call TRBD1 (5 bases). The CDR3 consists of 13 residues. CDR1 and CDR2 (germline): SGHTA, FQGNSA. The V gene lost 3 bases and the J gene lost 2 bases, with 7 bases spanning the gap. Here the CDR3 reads CASSFGGNYGYTF. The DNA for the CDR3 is TGTGCCAGCAGCTTCGGGGGGAACTATGGCTACACCTTC.

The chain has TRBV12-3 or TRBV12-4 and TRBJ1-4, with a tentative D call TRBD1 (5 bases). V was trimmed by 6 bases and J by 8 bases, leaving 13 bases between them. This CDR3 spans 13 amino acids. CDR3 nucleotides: TGTGCCAGCAGCCGGGGGACGTACGAAAAACTGTTTTTT. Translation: CASSRGTYEKLFF.

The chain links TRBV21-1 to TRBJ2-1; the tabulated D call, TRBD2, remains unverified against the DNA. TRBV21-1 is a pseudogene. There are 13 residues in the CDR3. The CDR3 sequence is CASSSGSFYEQFF. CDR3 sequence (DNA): TGTGCCAGCTCTAGCGGGAGTTTCTATGAGCAGTTCTTC.

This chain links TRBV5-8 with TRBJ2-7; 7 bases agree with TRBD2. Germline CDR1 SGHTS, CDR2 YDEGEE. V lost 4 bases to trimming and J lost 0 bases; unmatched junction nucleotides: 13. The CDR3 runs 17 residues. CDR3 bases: TGTGCCAGCAGCCCTCGGGTGGCTAGCGGCAACTCCTACGAGCAGTACTTC. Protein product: CASSPRVASGNSYEQYF.

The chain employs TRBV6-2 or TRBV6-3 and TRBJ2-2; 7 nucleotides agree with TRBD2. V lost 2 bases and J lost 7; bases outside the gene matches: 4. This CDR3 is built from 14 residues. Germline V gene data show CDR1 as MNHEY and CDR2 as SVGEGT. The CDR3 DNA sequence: TGTGCCAGCAGTTACCGGAGGACTAGCGGGGAGCTGTTTTTT. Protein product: CASSYRRTSGELFF.

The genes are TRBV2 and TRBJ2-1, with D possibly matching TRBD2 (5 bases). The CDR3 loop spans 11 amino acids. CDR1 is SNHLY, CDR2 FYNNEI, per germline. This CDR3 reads CAVLVGNEQFF. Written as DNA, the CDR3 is TGTGCAGTACTAGTGGGCAATGAGCAGTTCTTC.

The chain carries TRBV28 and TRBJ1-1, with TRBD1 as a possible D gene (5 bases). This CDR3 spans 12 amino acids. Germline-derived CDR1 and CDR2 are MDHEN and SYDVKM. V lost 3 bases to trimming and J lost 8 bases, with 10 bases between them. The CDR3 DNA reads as TGTGCCAGCAGTTTTAGGAACAGGGAAGCTTTCTTT. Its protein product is CASSFRNREAFF.

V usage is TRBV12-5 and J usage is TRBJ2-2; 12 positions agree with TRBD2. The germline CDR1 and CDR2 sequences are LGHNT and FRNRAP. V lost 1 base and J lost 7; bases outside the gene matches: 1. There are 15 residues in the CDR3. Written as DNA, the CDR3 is TGTGCTAGTGGTTTGGGACTAGCGGGAGACGGGGAGCTGTTTTTT. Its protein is CASGLGLAGDGELFF. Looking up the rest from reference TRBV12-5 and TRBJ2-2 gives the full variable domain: DARVTQTPRHKVTEMGQEVTMRCQPILGHNTVFWYRQTMMQGLELLAYFRNRAPLDDSGMPKDRFSAEMPDATLATLKIQPSEPRDSAVYFCASGLGLAGDGELFFGEGSRLTVL.

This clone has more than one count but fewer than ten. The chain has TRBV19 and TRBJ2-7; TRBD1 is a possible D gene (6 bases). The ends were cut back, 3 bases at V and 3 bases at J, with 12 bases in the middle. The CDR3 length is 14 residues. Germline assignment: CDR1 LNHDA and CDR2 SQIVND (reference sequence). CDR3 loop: CASSIGQLDYEQYF. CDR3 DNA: TGTGCCAGTAGTATCGGACAGCTCGACTACGAGCAGTACTTC.

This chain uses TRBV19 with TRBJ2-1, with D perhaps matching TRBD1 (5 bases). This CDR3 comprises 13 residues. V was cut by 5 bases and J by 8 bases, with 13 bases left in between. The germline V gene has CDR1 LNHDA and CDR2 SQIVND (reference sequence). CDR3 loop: CASSFQGWDEQFF. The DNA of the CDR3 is TGTGCCAGTAGTTTCCAGGGATGGGATGAGCAGTTCTTC.

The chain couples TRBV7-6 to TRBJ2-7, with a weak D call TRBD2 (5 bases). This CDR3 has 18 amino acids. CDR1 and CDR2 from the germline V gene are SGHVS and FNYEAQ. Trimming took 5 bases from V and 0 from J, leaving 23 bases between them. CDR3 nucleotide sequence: TGTGCCAGCAGCCCCACCGCAGCTAGCCCCAGCCTCTCCTACGAGCAGTACTTC. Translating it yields CASSPTAASPSLSYEQYF.